This TCR beta chain was documented in a study of tumor-infiltrating lymphocytes in primary liver carcinoma. This CDR3 comprises 15 residues. CDR1 and CDR2 (germline): SQVTM, ANQGSEA. The study co-extracted DNA and RNA from around 20-30 mg of unsorted bulk tissue. No treatment had been given to the patients, who were chronically infected with HBV. Over 85% of the cells were viable tumor cells in every tumor sample. Using a constant-region primer together with ProtoScript II reverse transcriptase, TCR beta cDNA was made from approximately 0.55 ug of total RNA. The TCR beta library was amplified through three nested multiplex PCR rounds in a modified ARM-PCR procedure. Investigators reported that the first two PCR rounds, at about 9 cycles each, used TRBV1-TRBV30 forward primers with a C-beta reverse primer. A single record per CDR3 protein comes from TCRdb applying MiXCR to the multiplex PCR reads. Among 100,000 or so distinct CDR3 sequences, about four fifths were seen once, and the ten largest hold 15% to 25%.

This clonotype is a singleton in its sample. At one of its ends the junction is not consistent with the germline gene, which may arise from a read error. Sequencing was performed on liver tumor tissue from sampling region 3. Specified subset: tumor region T3, left-lateral pole. This chain links TRBV29-1 with TRBJ1-1; no reliable D call. This TCR came from a man aged 35 to 55 with primary liver carcinoma and hepatitis B virus infection. The CDR3 sequence is CSVAPGWVMNTKAFF. In nucleotides, the CDR3 is TGCAGCGTCGCCCCTGGGTGGGTGATGAACACTAAAGCTTTCTTT.